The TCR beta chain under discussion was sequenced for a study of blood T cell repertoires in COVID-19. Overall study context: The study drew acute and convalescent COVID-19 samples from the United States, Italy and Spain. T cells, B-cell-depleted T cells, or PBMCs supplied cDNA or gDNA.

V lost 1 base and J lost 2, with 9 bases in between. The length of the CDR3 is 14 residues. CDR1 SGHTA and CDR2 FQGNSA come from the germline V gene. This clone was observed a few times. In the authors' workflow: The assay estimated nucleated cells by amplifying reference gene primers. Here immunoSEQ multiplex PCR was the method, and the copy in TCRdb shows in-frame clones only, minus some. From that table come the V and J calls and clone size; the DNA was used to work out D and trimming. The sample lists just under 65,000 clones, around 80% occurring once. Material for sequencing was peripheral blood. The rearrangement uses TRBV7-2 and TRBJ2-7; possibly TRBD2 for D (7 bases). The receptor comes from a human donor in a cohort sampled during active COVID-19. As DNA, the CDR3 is TGTGCCAGCAGCTTAGACGGGGGGCCCTACGAGCAGTACTTC. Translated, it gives CASSLDGGPYEQYF.